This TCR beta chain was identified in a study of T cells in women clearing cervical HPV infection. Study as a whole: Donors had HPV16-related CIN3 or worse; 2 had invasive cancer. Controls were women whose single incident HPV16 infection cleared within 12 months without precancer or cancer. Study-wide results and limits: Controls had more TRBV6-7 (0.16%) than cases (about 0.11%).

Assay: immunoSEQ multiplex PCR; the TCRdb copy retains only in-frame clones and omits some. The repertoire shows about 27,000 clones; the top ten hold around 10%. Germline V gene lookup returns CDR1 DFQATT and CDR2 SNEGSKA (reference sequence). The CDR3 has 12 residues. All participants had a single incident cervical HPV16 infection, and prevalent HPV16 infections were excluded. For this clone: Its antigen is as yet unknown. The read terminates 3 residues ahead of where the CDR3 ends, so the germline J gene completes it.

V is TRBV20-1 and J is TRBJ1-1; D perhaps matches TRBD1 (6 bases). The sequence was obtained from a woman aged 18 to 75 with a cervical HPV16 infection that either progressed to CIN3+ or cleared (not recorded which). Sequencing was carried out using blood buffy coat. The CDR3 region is CSANHVTGWAFF. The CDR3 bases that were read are TGCAGTGCAAATCACGTGACAGGATGG.